One T cell receptor (beta chain) is described in this entry. Its antigen is not yet known. No base-level quality is on record; no much larger clone is a single base apart. The cohort was made up of under 800 healthy bone marrow donors. At the time of sampling, all cohort members were nominally healthy, though unrecorded immune exposures were likely present. The donor tested CMV seropositive and was one of the 289 seropositive cohort members. A peripheral blood sample was collected from each donor, and TCR beta sequencing was performed on peripheral blood mononuclear cells. The Qiagen DNeasy Blood Extraction Kit was used to extract genomic DNA from the blood cell samples. CDR1 and CDR2, looked up from the germline V gene (reference sequence), are MNHEY and SMNVEV. The CDR3 contains 14 residues, cysteine and phenylalanine counted. The only DNA kept is the CDR3, 42 bases in frame from the first base. The receptor library was made with the immunoSEQ multiplex PCR assay. The multiplex PCR relied on a mix of 60 forward primers for TCR Vbeta segments and 13 reverse primers for TCR Jbeta segments. The CDR3 region of rearranged TCR beta genes was amplified from genomic DNA with a multiplex PCR assay. Amplified TCR beta libraries were sequenced as 87-base-pair reads on the Illumina HiSeq System. The original methods were these. Across the 500 to 750 repertoires, a later analysis counted roughly 84 million unique TCR beta chains, roughly 11 million of which were shared by at least two donors. To remove PCR and sequencing errors, raw reads were error-corrected and collapsed into unique sequences using a nearest-neighbor algorithm that merged closely related sequences. Alignment of CDR3 sequences to IMGT reference sequences was used to assign V, D and J gene segments. For a sequence to be retained, a match of at least six nucleotides was required to both a V gene segment and a J gene segment. A rearrangement was called productive if the CDR3 had no stop codons and remained in frame with V and J, and every other rearrangement was called non-productive. Following IMGT convention, CDR3 was defined as the stretch from the second conserved V-encoded cysteine up to the conserved J-encoded phenylalanine. In an earlier analysis of roughly 580 of the donors, sequences lacking an unambiguous match to a single V gene segment were excluded. In an earlier analysis of about 590 of the donors, a V segment was called functional when productive rearrangements were above 56.7%, and segregating when the standard deviation between donors exceeded 5%. A statistical classification framework was built for diagnosing cytomegalovirus status from the catalog of TCR beta chain sequences. V and J gene assignment, in a later analysis, came from comparing TCR nucleotide sequences with IMGT/GENE-DB human TR gene sequences. In a later analysis, CDR3 sequences and most-parsimonious VDJ recombination scenarios were assigned using the TCRdist pipeline. In a later analysis, each TCR beta chain was defined by its CDR3 amino acid sequence together with its V-gene family, and reads without a unique V-gene family were excluded. As a way to deal with suspected cross-contamination and a sequencing artifact, a later analysis dropped 500 to 700 nucleotide sequences that were highly shared and had low generation probability. In a later analysis, a clonal expansion index was calculated for each public chain from normalized within-repertoire ranks of inferred template counts. A later analysis computed generation probabilities with a VDJ recombination model fitted to out-of-frame rearrangements, and checked the results against IGoR. A later analysis scored TCR-TCR, TCR-HLA and TCR-CMV co-occurrence with hypergeometric tests, applying a repertoire-size bias correction to TCR pairs. A later analysis estimated false discovery rates by permuting HLA or CMV assignments 20 times. In a later analysis, co-occurring TCRs were grouped using DBSCAN, with TCRdist sequence similarity added in when clustering inside HLA-allele-positive subsets. Repertoires with fewer than 30,000 or more than 120,000 public chains were left out of co-occurrence clustering, as were four to six repertoires with anomalous nucleotide sharing. In TCRdb, the immuneACCESS table is reduced to in-frame sequences with V and J assigned. These tables do not hold every clone; where another copy was compared, an unresolved V gene accounts for under half, and the others remain unexplained. For V, J and clone size, that table is used; D and trimming come from the DNA. A total of approximately 150,000 clones appear in this sample, about 70% of them only once. Clones ranked in the top ten supply around 9.3% of the sample.

The data belong to a study of cytomegalovirus exposure and HLA in healthy donors (dated by TCRdb to about 2017). Regarding the research as a whole: An earlier analysis of 587 of the donors reported 250 to 300 Gb of sequence data and some 120 million unique TCR beta sequences from approximately 180 million T cells. Alongside the repertoire data, information on donor age, sex, ethnicity and CMV serostatus was compiled. The study aimed to test whether signatures of past pathogen exposure could be identified by cataloging public T cell receptors. Among about 400 genotyped donors of the cohort, an average of around 240,000 unique TCR beta nucleotide sequences was sequenced per donor, of which 15% to 20% were non-productive. To predict cytomegalovirus infection status, the study combined high-throughput TCR immunosequencing, statistical association of individual TCRs with disease status, and machine learning. In an earlier analysis of several hundred of the donors, high-throughput TCR beta sequencing was used to judge whether each TCR beta V gene segment behaved as functional or pseudogenic. HLA typing covered class I and class II loci at four-digit resolution. Besides the first cohort of 550 to 750 subjects, a separate validation cohort made up of over 95 different subjects was used. Genome-wide SNP genotypes for about 65% of the roughly 670 donors were used in a later genetic analysis, which treated that subset as a discovery cohort. Five DR-DQ haplotypes were treated as single units for association and clustering because of strong linkage in the cohort. Every discovery cohort repertoire had been produced on one sequencing platform. Rather than drawing on any new phenotypic data, the later analysis identified candidate immune exposures from TCR beta sequences and the way those sequences occurred across donors. Among the roughly 400 genotyped donors, around 81% belonged to the genetic ancestry cluster associated with self-reported Caucasian donors. About 280 gigabases of sequencing data and roughly 90 million unique TCR sequences were included in an early release covering under 650 HLA-typed donors. The number of donors typed differed by locus, with about 629-640 for A, B, C, DRB1 and DQB1, approximately 500 for DQA1, over 600 for DPA1, and approximately 470 for DPB1. The T cell repertoires of 666 subjects were profiled by immunosequencing and related to cytomegalovirus serostatus. A later analysis re-examined previously published TCR beta repertoires from just over 650 donors and added high-resolution HLA genotyping to investigate patterns of TCR occurrence.

The paper's findings and limits, for the study overall: When HLA alleles, especially DR and DQ, strongly co-occurred, TCR associations were difficult to assign to individual alleles. The authors suggested that the approach could potentially be generalized to other disease states and immunological phenotypes. The classifier was reported to diagnose cytomegalovirus status with high specificity and sensitivity in both the original cohort and the validation cohort. Correlated functional status among segregating V segments might be attributable to linkage disequilibrium, but an unknown experimental factor could not be ruled out. This cohort had only TCR beta chains sequenced, and the lack of alpha or paired-chain data limited which features could be detected. In a later analysis, several top co-occurrence clusters were reported to appear linked to parvovirus B19, influenza, CMV and Epstein-Barr virus. A later analysis found that HLA-associated TCR beta chains were more clonally expanded and had lower generation probabilities than equally common non-associated chains. Sequencing depth was assumed to be roughly uniform across donors in the presence/absence analyses, though that assumption may not hold. The study gave a list of 150 to 200 TCR beta chains associated with cytomegalovirus. Compared with the roughly 670-donor mean, donors in an Asian-associated ancestry cluster had fewer N-insertions in productive TCRs, according to a later genetic analysis. Some IMGT-functional V segments, including TRBV6-2 and TRBV6-3, could not be told apart with the 87-base-pair reads, so those segments were excluded. At a false discovery rate of 0.05, a later analysis linked about 16,000 TCR beta sequences to specific HLA alleles. An earlier analysis of 587 of the donors showed that most TCR beta V segments appeared in productive rearrangements either about 90% or about 30% of the time, which broadly matched IMGT annotations. Seventeen rarely observed V segments, including chromosome 9 orphons, were excluded from the earlier analysis of about 600 of the donors because counts were too low. A later analysis found that TCR association rates varied across HLA loci, with DRB1 alleles showing the most associated TCRs and HLA-C alleles the fewest. V-gene and J-gene trimming of TCR beta chains was associated with a missense DCLRE1C variant in a later genetic analysis, and the association was replicated in an independent cohort. The sequencing pipeline was judged likely to have produced a cluster of highly shared sequence variants as a technical artifact. Across donors, most TCR sequences were observed very rarely, whereas some public TCRs were present in many individuals. A later analysis found that most CMV-associated TCR beta chains appeared HLA-restricted, with HLA associations seemingly driven largely by CMV exposure. Immune exposure information for the cohort was limited to CMV serostatus. In vitro tests confirmed that a few of the cytomegalovirus-associated TCR beta chains recognize cytomegalovirus antigens. A further reported finding was that TCR beta sequences accurately predicted the HLA-A and HLA-B alleles for most subjects in the first cohort. Because HLA typing was missing for some donors at each locus, association tests included only the typed subset.

The chain is assembled from TRBV27 and TRBJ2-5, and TRBD1 may be the D gene, going by 6 matching bases. The J call may be incorrect, as the DNA end agrees better with TRBJ2-7. The TCR sequence derives from a man between 25 and 39 years old in good health and CMV-seropositive. The material sequenced was PBMCs. CDR3 protein: CASSSQGNHYEQYF. The nucleotide sequence reads as follows: TGTGCCAGCAGTTCCCAGGGGAATCACTACGAGCAGTACTTC.